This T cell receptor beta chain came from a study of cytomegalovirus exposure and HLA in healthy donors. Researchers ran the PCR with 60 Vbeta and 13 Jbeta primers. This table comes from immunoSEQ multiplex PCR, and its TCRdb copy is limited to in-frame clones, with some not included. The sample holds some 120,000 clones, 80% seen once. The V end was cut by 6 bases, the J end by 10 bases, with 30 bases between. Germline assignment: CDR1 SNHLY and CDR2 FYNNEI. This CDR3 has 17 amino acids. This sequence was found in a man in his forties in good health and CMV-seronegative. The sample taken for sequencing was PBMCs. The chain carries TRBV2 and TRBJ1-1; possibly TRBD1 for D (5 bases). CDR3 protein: CASRPGTSATTVDSAFF. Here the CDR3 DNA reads TGTGCCAGCAGACCCGGTACTTCGGCAACGACAGTGGATTCAGCTTTCTTT.